This record concerns one T cell receptor (beta chain) sequence. There are many counts of this clonotype. This receptor's antigen is unknown. Per-nucleotide qualities are absent, and no much larger clonotype sits a single base away. The data originate from a study of T cells in Graves' hyperthyroidism and ophthalmopathy (dated by TCRdb to between 2018 and 2021). General notes on the study: Peripheral blood samples were taken at initial diagnosis, before any treatment was given. The study also compared thyroid tissue and blood T-cell repertoires from a handful of Graves' hyperthyroidism patients. The paper describes TCR Vbeta CDR3 sequencing of 135 peripheral blood samples, made up of 43 ophthalmopathy patients, around 78 hyperthyroidism patients and 17 progressor patients. Whether ophthalmopathy could be predicted prospectively was tested in an independent validation cohort made up of under 20 hyperthyroidism patients plus 17 patients who later progressed to ophthalmopathy. After sampling, hyperthyroidism patients received methimazole starting at 30 mg daily, and ophthalmopathy patients received high-dose intravenous methylprednisolone. To identify distinguishing TCR V-J signatures, a discovery cohort of 90 to 100 patients was used, comprising some 45 with Graves' ophthalmopathy and roughly 60 with stable Graves' hyperthyroidism. The 100 discovery patients were randomly divided into training and test sets at a 7:3 ratio.

Study-level results and caveats: Sample size was not statistically predetermined, and investigators were not blinded to group allocation. In validation, progression to ophthalmopathy was predicted by the model with roughly 71% sensitivity and roughly 76% specificity, a median of about 6.8 months before onset. Most expanded thyroid clonotypes (frequency above 0.001) were also found in blood, which suggests that blood repertoires may mirror thyroid immune responses. A model built on a 13 V-J signature distinguished ophthalmopathy from stable hyperthyroidism, reaching over 85% sensitivity and approximately 83% specificity in cross-validation and 80%/75% in testing.

Its CDR3 holds 12 amino acids, cysteine through phenylalanine. The kept DNA is CDR3 alone, 36 bases in frame from the first base. Reading the germline V gene (reference sequence) gives CDR1 DFQATT and CDR2 SNEGSKA. Trimming at the junction amounts to 2 bases on V and 9 bases on J, and the germline ends lie 11 bases apart. Stable Graves' hyperthyroidism was defined as the absence of progression to ophthalmopathy over 18 months of follow-up. The hyperthyroidism patients were between 18 and 65 years old and newly diagnosed, with a disease duration of less than 2 months. Any patient with an uncontrolled infection, another autoimmune disease, pregnancy or lactation was excluded. Diagnoses were based on clinical symptoms, serum thyroxine and TRAb, thyroid ultrasound and orbital computed tomography. Ficoll-Paque density gradient centrifugation was used to isolate PBMCs from around 10 ml of fresh peripheral blood. Total RNA was extracted with Trizol reagent, and quality was checked on an Agilent 2100 Bioanalyzer.

The TCR beta CDR3 regions were amplified from the RNA transcripts. The first round of RT-PCR for the TCR CDR3 was performed with the HTBI primer set and the Qiagen OneStep RT-PCR kit. Libraries were constructed in a second round of multiplex PCR, after which size selection and purification were performed. Sequencing of the libraries was done on an Illumina HiSeq2000 using paired-end 100 bp reads. In the original analysis: Raw data were processed with SOAPnuke, discarding reads with adapters, uncalled bases, mean Phred below 15, or no exact constant-primer or identifier match. COPE v1.2.5 was used to merge the high-quality paired reads, and each unique nucleotide sequence was defined as a clonotype. Clonotypes were aligned to IMGT TRBV, TRBD and TRBJ reference segments using MiTCR v1.1. The analysis included only V-J combinations with a frequency above 0.0001, which together covered about 99% of the repertoires. The TCS score was defined as the ratio of F50 (clonal expansion) to E x V (chaos), calculated using BLOSUM62-based TCRdist between CDR3 peptides within each V-J. Welch's t-statistics and random forest reduced roughly 500 V-J features to 13, which were used in a naive Bayes classifier (R e1071). TCRdb trimmed the raw reads at Q25, called clones with MiXCR and kept productive beta chains. Records with the same CDR3 protein are collapsed into one entry carrying the most frequent genes and DNA. These V and J calls are TCRdb output, not the study's own analysis. The table for this sample lists about 700,000 distinct CDR3 sequences; about 14% of them were counted only once. Of the sample, roughly 10% is held by the ten largest clones.

This clonotype originated in a woman between 18 and 29 years old with Graves' hyperthyroidism. The sample consisted of blood. The sequence links TRBV20-1 to TRBJ2-1; TRBD2 is a possible D gene, resting on 6 matching bases. CDR3 loop: CSARWGDLEQFF. The DNA sequence is given as TGCAGTGCTAGATGGGGGGACCTTGAGCAGTTCTTC.